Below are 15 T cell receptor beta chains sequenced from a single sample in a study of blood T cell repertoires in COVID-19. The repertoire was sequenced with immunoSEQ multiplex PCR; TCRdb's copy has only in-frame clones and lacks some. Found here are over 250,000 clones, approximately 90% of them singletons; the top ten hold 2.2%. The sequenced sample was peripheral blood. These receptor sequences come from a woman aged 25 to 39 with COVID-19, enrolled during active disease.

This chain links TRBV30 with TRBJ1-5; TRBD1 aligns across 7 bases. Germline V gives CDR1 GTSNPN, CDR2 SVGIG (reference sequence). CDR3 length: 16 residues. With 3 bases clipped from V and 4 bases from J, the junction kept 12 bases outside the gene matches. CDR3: CAWSIRQGNSNQPQHF. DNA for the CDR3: TGTGCCTGGAGCATTAGACAGGGCAATTCTAATCAGCCCCAGCATTTT.

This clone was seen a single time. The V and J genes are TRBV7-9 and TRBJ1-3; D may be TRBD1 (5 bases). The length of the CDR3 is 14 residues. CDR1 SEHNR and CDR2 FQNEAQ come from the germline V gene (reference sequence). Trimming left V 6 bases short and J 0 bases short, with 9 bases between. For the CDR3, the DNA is TGTGCCAGCAGGCGGGGGGTCTCTGGAAACACCATATATTTT. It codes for CASRRGVSGNTIYF.

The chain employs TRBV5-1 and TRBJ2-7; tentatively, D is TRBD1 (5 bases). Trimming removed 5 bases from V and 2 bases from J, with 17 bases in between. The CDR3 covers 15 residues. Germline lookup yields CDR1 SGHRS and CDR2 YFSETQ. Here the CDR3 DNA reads TGCGCCAGCAGTTCCTACCCGACAGCAACCTACGAGCAGTACTTC. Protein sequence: CASSSYPTATYEQYF.

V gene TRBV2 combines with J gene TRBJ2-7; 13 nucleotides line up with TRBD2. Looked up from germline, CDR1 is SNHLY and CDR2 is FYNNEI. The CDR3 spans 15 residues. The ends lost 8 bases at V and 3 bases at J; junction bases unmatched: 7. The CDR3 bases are TGTGCCAGCCTCGGACTAGCGGGAGCGGACTACGAGCAGTACTTC. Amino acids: CASLGLAGADYEQYF. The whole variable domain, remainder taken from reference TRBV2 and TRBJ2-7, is EPEVTQTPSHQVTQMGQEVILRCVPISNHLYFYWYRQILGQKVEFLVSFYNNEISEKSEIFDDQFSVERPDGSNFTLKIRSTKLEDSAMYFCASLGLAGADYEQYFGPGTRLTVT.

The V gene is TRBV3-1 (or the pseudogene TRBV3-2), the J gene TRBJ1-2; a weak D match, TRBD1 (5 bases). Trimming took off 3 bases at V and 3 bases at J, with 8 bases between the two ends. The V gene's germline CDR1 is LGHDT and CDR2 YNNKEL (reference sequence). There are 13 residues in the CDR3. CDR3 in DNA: TGTGCCAGCAGCCACAGGGCAGACTATGGCTACACCTTC. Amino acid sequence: CASSHRADYGYTF.

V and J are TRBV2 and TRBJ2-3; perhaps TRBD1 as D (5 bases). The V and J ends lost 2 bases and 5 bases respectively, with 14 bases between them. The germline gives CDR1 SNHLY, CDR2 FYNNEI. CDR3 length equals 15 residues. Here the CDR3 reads CASSELVRARDTQYF. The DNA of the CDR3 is TGTGCCAGCAGTGAATTGGTCAGGGCCCGAGATACGCAGTATTTT. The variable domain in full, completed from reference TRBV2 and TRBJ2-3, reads EPEVTQTPSHQVTQMGQEVILRCVPISNHLYFYWYRQILGQKVEFLVSFYNNEISEKSEIFDDQFSVERPDGSNFTLKIRSTKLEDSAMYFCASSELVRARDTQYFGPGTRLTVL.

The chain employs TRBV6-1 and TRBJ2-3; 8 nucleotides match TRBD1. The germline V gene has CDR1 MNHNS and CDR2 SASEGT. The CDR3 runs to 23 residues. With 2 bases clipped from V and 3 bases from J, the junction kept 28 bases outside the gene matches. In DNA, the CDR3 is TGTGCCAGCAGTGAATTTGAGTTCGGTAGAAACAGGGGGACCTCCTTTAGGACAGATACGCAGTATTTT. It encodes CASSEFEFGRNRGTSFRTDTQYF.

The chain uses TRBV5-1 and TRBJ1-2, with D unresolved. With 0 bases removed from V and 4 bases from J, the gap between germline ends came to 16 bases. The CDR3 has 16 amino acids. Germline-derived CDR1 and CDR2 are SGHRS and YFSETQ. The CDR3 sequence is CASSLGSSALVYGYTF. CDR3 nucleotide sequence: TGCGCCAGCAGCTTGGGAAGTTCCGCTCTAGTCTATGGCTACACCTTC.

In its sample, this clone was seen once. CDR3 in amino acids: CASSHPPMGRNYGYTF. The CDR3 DNA reads TGCGCCAGCAGCCATCCACCTATGGGCAGAAACTATGGCTACACCTTC. The chain has TRBV4-1 and TRBJ1-2, with unresolved D. CDR1 and CDR2 from the germline V gene are MGHRA and YSYEKL. With 3 bases removed from V and 2 bases from J, the gap between germline ends came to 16 bases. This CDR3 is built from 16 residues.

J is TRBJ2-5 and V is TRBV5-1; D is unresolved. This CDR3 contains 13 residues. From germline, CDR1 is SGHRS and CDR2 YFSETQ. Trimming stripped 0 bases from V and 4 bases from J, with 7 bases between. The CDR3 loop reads CASSLASGETQYF. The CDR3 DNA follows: TGCGCCAGCAGCTTGGCATCGGGAGAGACCCAGTACTTC.

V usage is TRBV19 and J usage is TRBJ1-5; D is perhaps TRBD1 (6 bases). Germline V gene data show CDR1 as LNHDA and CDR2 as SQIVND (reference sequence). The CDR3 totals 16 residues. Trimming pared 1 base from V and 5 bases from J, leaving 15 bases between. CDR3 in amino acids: CASSIGTRGRDQPQHF. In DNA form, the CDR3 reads TGTGCCAGTAGTATAGGAACCAGGGGACGGGATCAGCCCCAGCATTTT.

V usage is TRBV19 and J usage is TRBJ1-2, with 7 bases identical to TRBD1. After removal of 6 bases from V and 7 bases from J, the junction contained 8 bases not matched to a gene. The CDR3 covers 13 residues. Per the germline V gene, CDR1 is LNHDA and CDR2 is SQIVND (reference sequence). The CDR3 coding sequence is TGTGCCAGTAGGCCACAGGGGCCCGCTGGCTACACCTTC. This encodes CASRPQGPAGYTF.

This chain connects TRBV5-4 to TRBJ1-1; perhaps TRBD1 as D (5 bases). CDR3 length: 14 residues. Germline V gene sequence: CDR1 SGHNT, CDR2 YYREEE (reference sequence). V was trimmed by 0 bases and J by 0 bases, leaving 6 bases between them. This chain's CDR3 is CASSLETVNTEAFF. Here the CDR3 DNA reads TGTGCCAGCAGCTTGGAGACAGTGAACACTGAAGCTTTCTTT.

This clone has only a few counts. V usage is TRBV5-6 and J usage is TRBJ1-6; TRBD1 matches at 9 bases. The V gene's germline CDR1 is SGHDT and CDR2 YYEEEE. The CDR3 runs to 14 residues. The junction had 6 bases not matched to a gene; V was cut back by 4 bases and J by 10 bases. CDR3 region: CASSQGQGFSPLHF. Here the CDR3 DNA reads TGTGCCAGCAGCCAGGGACAGGGATTCTCACCCCTCCACTTT.

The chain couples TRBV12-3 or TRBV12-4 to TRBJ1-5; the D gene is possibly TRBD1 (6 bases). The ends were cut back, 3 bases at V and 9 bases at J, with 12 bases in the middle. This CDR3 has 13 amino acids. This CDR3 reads CASSFRVQGPQHF. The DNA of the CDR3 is TGTGCCAGCAGTTTCAGGGTACAGGGGCCCCAGCATTTT.